This T cell receptor (beta chain) was recovered during a study of response to subunit inactivated influenza vaccine. One entry per CDR3 protein results from TCRdb running MiXCR on the RT-PCR reads. Found here are a few hundred thousand distinct CDR3 sequences, 12% to 15% of them singletons; the top ten hold more than 9.5%. The length of the CDR3 is 13 residues. After removal of 6 bases from V and 7 bases from J, the junction contained 5 bases not matched to a gene. In germline, CDR1 is MDHEN, CDR2 SYDVKM. The TCR comes from a man in his fifties who received an inactivated influenza vaccine. The V gene is TRBV28, the J gene TRBJ1-4; 7 bases are shared with TRBD1. The sequenced sample was PBMCs from blood, obtained about 13 days after vaccination. The CDR3 spells CASSGQDIEKLFF. Written as DNA, the CDR3 is TGTGCCAGCAGCGGACAGGATATTGAAAAACTGTTTTTT.